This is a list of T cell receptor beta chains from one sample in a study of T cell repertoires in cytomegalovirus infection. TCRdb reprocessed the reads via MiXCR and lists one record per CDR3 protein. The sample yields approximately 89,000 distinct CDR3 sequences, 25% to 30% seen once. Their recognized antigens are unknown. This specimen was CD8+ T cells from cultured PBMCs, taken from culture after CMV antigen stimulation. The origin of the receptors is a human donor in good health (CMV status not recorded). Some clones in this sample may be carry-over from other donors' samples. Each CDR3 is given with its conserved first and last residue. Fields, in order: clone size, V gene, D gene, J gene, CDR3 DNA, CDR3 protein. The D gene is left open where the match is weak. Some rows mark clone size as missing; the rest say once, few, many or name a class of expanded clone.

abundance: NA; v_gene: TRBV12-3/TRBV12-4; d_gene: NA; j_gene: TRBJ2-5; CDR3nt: TGTGCCAGCAGTTTAGCCGGACTCACGTACCAAGAGACCCAGTACTTC; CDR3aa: CASSLAGLTYQETQYF
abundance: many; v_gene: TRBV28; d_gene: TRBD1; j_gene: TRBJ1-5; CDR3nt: TGTGCCAGCAGACGGGACAGGGGATCCAATCAGCCCCAGCATTTT; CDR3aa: CASRRDRGSNQPQHF
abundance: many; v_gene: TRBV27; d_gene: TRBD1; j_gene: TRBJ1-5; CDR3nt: TGTGCCAGCAGCGGGACAGGCGATTCTCAAAATCAGCCCCAGCATTTT; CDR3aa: CASSGTGDSQNQPQHF
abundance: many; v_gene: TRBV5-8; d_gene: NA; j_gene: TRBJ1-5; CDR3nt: TGTGCCAGCAGCTTGGTCTCAGGGAGCAATCAGCCCCAGCATTTT; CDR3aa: CASSLVSGSNQPQHF
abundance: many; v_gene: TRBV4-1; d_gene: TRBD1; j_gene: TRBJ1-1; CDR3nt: TGCGCCAGCAGCCAAGGGGGACAGGGGGTCACTGAAGCTTTCTTT; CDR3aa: CASSQGGQGVTEAFF
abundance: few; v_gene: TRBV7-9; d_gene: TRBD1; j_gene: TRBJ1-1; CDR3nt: TGTGCCAGCAGCCCTTGGGACAGCTCTGAAGCTTTCTTT; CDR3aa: CASSPWDSSEAFF
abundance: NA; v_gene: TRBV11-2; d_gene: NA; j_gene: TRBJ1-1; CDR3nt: TGTGCCAGCTCCCAGGGGTACAGTGAAGCTTTCTTT; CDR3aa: CASSQGYSEAFF
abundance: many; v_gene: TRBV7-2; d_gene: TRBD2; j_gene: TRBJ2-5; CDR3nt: TGTGCCAGCACCACTCCTAGGGACCCGGGGGGGCTGGAGACCCAGTACTTC; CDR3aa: CASTTPRDPGGLETQYF
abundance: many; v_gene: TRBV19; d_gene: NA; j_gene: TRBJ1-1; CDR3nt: TGTGCCACCGCAGATGGCGAGGGGAACACTGAAGCTTTCTTT; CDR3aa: CATADGEGNTEAFF
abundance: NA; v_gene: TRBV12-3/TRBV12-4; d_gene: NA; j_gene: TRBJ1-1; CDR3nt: TGTGCCAGCAGCACCTCGACAGTGGTGAACACTGAAGCTTTCTTT; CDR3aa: CASSTSTVVNTEAFF
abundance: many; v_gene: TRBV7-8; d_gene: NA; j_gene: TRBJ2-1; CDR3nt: TGTGCCAGCAGCTTAGCGGCGCACTCCTACAATGAGCAGTTCTTC; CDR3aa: CASSLAAHSYNEQFF
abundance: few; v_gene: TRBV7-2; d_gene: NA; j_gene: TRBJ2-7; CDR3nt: TGTGCCAGCAGCTGGGGGCCAATCGAGCAGTACTTC; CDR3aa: CASSWGPIEQYF
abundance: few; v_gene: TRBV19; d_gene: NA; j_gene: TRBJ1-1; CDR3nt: TGTGCCAGTAGTATGTCTCAGGGGAACACTGAAGCTTTCTTT; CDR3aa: CASSMSQGNTEAFF